The 19 T cell receptor beta chains below all came from one sample that was sequenced in a study of CD8 T cells in Susac syndrome (dated by TCRdb to the late 2010s). Library method: the immunoSEQ multiplex PCR assay. RNA was extracted using the RNeasy kit, and roughly 0.5 to 1 microgram was reverse transcribed with random hexamers. TCRdb itself trimmed the public reads at Q25 with fastp, ran MiXCR and retained productive beta chains. Under each unique CDR3 protein, matching rows form one entry showing the most common genes and DNA. This sample comprises around 150,000 distinct CDR3 sequences, around 95% of them detected only once. Over 0.1% of the sample lies in the top ten. Sequencing used CD4+ T cells from PBMCs. The source of these receptors is a human donor with multiple sclerosis.

The CDR3 DNA reads TGTGCCAGCAGCCCCGGACAGGTTCTCGGCTACACCTTC. This sequence encodes CASSPGQVLGYTF. The rearrangement uses TRBV3-1 and TRBJ1-2, with 7 nucleotides matching TRBD1. The germline CDR1 and CDR2 sequences are LGHDT and YNNKEL (reference sequence). Trimming cost V 4 bases and J 8 bases; bases outside gene matches: 7. The CDR3 spans 13 residues.

The chain recombines TRBV12-3 or TRBV12-4 with TRBJ2-2; 7 bases match TRBD1. The V segment lost 3 bases and the J segment 2 bases; nucleotides outside the gene matches: 3. The CDR3 is 15 amino acids. The CDR3 sequence: CASSFRQGNTGELFF. CDR3 sequence (DNA): TGTGCCAGCAGTTTCCGACAGGGAAACACCGGGGAGCTGTTTTTT.

The gene calls are TRBV6-2 or TRBV6-3 and TRBJ2-5; possible D gene TRBD2, 5 bases. The germline V gene encodes CDR1 MNHEY and CDR2 SVGEGT. V shed 5 bases and J shed 1 base, with 11 bases lying between them. The CDR3 runs 14 residues. This chain's CDR3 is CASSGAGIQETQYF. CDR3 bases: TGTGCCAGCAGTGGCGCCGGGATCCAAGAGACCCAGTACTTC.

V gene TRBV29-1 combines with J gene TRBJ2-5, with 7 bases fitting TRBD2. CDR3 length: 17 residues. J gave up 2 bases and V 1 base, and 13 bases lay outside the gene matches. Germline CDR1 and CDR2: SQVTM and ANQGSEA. CDR3 amino acids: CSVEGVVSSGAQETQYF. CDR3 sequence (DNA): TGCAGCGTTGAAGGAGTAGTATCGAGCGGGGCTCAAGAGACCCAGTACTTC.

V and J are TRBV20-1 and TRBJ2-7; 8 positions match TRBD1. Germline V gene data show CDR1 as DFQATT and CDR2 as SNEGSKA (reference sequence). There are 14 residues in the CDR3. The J segment lost 0 bases and the V segment lost 3 bases, leaving 4 bases of the junction unmatched. The CDR3 nucleotides read TGCAGTGCTAGTTTAGGACAGGGCTCCTACGAGCAGTACTTC. This sequence encodes CSASLGQGSYEQYF.

This clonotype was counted once. CDR3 DNA: TGCGCCAGCAGCTTCACCGGGACAGGGCCTTCCTCACCCCTCCACTTT. The encoded protein is CASSFTGTGPSSPLHF. The genes are TRBV5-1 and TRBJ1-6, with 9 bases that match TRBD1. Per the germline V gene, CDR1 is SGHRS and CDR2 is YFSETQ. This CDR3 is built from 16 residues. Trimming cost V 2 bases and J 10 bases; bases outside gene matches: 10.

The V call is TRBV29-1, the J call TRBJ2-5, with 7 nucleotides matching TRBD2. J lost 4 bases, V lost 7 bases, and 9 bases had no gene match. CDR3 length: 13 amino acids. Germline CDR1 and CDR2: SQVTM and ANQGSEA. CDR3 amino acids: CSGGTGGRETQYF. The CDR3 region has the DNA TGCAGCGGTGGGACGGGGGGAAGAGAGACCCAGTACTTC. Full variable domain (missing parts from reference TRBV29-1 and TRBJ2-5): SAVISQKPSRDICQRGTSLTIQCQVDSQVTMMFWYRQQPGQSLTLIATANQGSEATYESGFVIDKFPISRPNLTFSTLTVSNMSPEDSSIYLCSGGTGGRETQYFGPGTRLLVL.

The rearrangement uses TRBV20-1 and TRBJ1-1, with 10 nucleotides matching TRBD1. CDR3 length: 12 amino acids. CDR1 and CDR2 (germline): DFQATT, SNEGSKA (reference sequence). V lost 0 bases, J lost 8 bases, and 0 bases stayed unmatched. The CDR3 is CSARETGGEAFF. The DNA for the CDR3 is TGCAGTGCTAGAGAGACAGGGGGCGAAGCTTTCTTT.

This clonotype was recorded only once. This chain joins TRBV20-1 and TRBJ2-3; D tentatively reads TRBD1 or TRBD2 (5 bases each). The germline gives CDR1 DFQATT, CDR2 SNEGSKA (reference sequence). The V end was cut by 0 bases, the J end by 2 bases, with 12 bases between. The length of the CDR3 is 15 residues. CDR3 sequence: CSARDMGTDTDTQYF. The CDR3 DNA reads TGCAGTGCTAGAGATATGGGGACCGACACAGATACGCAGTATTTT.

V gene TRBV15 combines with J gene TRBJ2-1; D might be TRBD1 or TRBD2, each matching 5 bases. The CDR3 consists of 12 residues. The V and J ends lost 2 bases and 11 bases respectively, with 10 bases between them. The germline V gene encodes CDR1 LNHNV and CDR2 YYDKDF (reference sequence). CDR3: CATSRRGEQQFF. The CDR3 DNA is TGTGCCACCAGCAGACGAGGGGAACAGCAGTTCTTC.

CDR3 loop: CASSAFYEQFF. The CDR3 nucleotides are TGTGCCAGCAGCGCTTTTTATGAGCAGTTCTTC. The chain has TRBV5-5 and TRBJ2-1; D gene unclear. The CDR3 sequence is 11 residues long. V was trimmed by 4 bases and J by 8 bases, leaving 7 bases between them. Germline V gene data show CDR1 as SGHKS and CDR2 as YYEKEE (reference sequence). Full variable domain (missing parts from reference TRBV5-5 and TRBJ2-1): DAGVTQSPTHLIKTRGQQVTLRCSPISGHKSVSWYQQVLGQGPQFIFQYYEKEERGRGNFPDRFSARQFPNYSSELNVNALLLGDSALYLCASSAFYEQFFGPGTRLTVL.

This chain connects TRBV15 to TRBJ2-7; perhaps TRBD2 as D (5 bases). The CDR3 loop spans 11 amino acids. The germline V gene encodes CDR1 LNHNV and CDR2 YYDKDF (reference sequence). Trimming took 9 bases from V and 4 from J, leaving 10 bases between them. The CDR3 region is CATGSGYEQYF. CDR3 nucleotides: TGTGCCACTGGGAGCGGTTACGAGCAGTACTTC.

About this clonotype itself: At one boundary the junction diverges from the germline segment, which might be a read error. This chain uses TRBV28 with TRBJ2-5; D ambiguous. Germline loops: CDR1 MDHEN, CDR2 SYDVKM. This CDR3 comprises 14 residues. The CDR3: CASTQMWQVRTSDF. The CDR3 nucleotides are TGTGCCAGCACCCAGATGTGGCAGGTCCGCACCAGCGACTTC.

This chain joins TRBV20-1 and TRBJ1-2; D not certain. The V end was cut by 4 bases, the J end by 10 bases, with 19 bases between. The CDR3 covers 13 residues. CDR1 is DFQATT and CDR2 is SNEGSKA in the germline V gene (reference sequence). CDR3: CSANVRASVPYTF. The CDR3 DNA reads TGCAGTGCTAACGTACGGGCCAGCGTTCCCTACACCTTC.

The chain is built from TRBV20-1 and TRBJ2-3; 12 bases are shared with TRBD2. V lost 5 bases to trimming and J lost 4 bases; unmatched junction nucleotides: 7. Germline CDR1 reads DFQATT; CDR2 reads SNEGSKA (reference sequence). The CDR3 runs to 15 residues. CDR3 sequence: CSAGPLAGGADTQYF. For the CDR3, the DNA is TGCAGTGCTGGGCCCCTAGCGGGGGGGGCAGATACGCAGTATTTT.

A word on this clonotype: At one end the junction does not follow the germline gene, possibly because of a read error. The chain joins TRBV7-7 to TRBJ2-2, with D perhaps TRBD1 (5 bases). Germline V gene lookup returns CDR1 SSHAT and CDR2 FNYEAQ (reference sequence). The CDR3 is 16 amino acids. For the CDR3, the DNA is TGTGCTAGCAGCTTCGAATCGGGTAGGGGCACCGGGGAGCTGTTTTTT. Encoded protein: CASSFESGRGTGELFF.

This clonotype was detected only once. The chain has TRBV7-2 and TRBJ2-5, with D possibly matching TRBD1 (5 bases). The V end lost 1 base, the J end lost 5 bases, and 8 bases lay between the germline ends. The CDR3 runs to 13 residues. CDR1 and CDR2 (germline): SGHTA, FQGNSA. CDR3 residues: CASSLGQRETQYF. Here the CDR3 DNA reads TGTGCCAGCAGCTTAGGACAGAGGGAGACCCAGTACTTC.

The chain is built from TRBV11-3 and TRBJ2-5; TRBD1 agrees at 9 bases. The CDR3 contains 20 residues. Trimming at V came to 2 bases and at J to 3 bases, leaving 19 bases not matched to a gene. Per the germline V gene, CDR1 is SGHNT and CDR2 is YENEEA. This chain's CDR3 is CASSLHLPSLTGTGKETQYF. In DNA form, the CDR3 reads TGTGCCAGCAGCTTACACTTACCGAGCCTAACCGGGACAGGGAAAGAGACCCAGTACTTC.

The chain has TRBV7-9 and TRBJ2-7; D perhaps matches TRBD1 (6 bases). The CDR3 covers 16 residues. V was shortened by 3 bases and J by 4 bases, with 19 bases between the two germline ends. Germline loops: CDR1 SEHNR, CDR2 FQNEAQ (reference sequence). The DNA of the CDR3 is TGTGCCAGCAGCTTTAGGGCCGGGACAAGCCTTTACGAGCAGTACTTC. It encodes CASSFRAGTSLYEQYF.